These 24 T cell receptor beta chains share one sample of origin, sequenced in a study of CD8+CD57+ T cells in acquired aplastic anemia. TCR beta VDJ and CDR3 were profiled, and genomic DNA was the template. TCRdb reanalysed the reads using MiXCR and keeps one entry per CDR3 protein. The sample gives 160,000 or so distinct CDR3 sequences, less than 50% of which show up once; 3.2% is in the top ten. The patients chosen for sequencing had shown expansion of CD8+CD57+ cells (detected by flow cytometry). Sequencing was carried out using sorted CD4+, CD8+, or CD8+CD57+ T cells (not recorded which) from PBMCs. The receptor set was obtained from a human donor with aplastic anemia.

This sequence joins TRBV7-2 and TRBJ2-7; tentative D call: TRBD2 (5 bases). From germline, CDR1 is SGHTA and CDR2 FQGNSA. Trimming stripped 5 bases from V and 4 bases from J, with 12 bases between. This CDR3 is built from 13 residues. The CDR3 sequence: CASSPGVGYEQYF. The CDR3 region has the DNA TGTGCCAGCAGCCCCGGGGTGGGGTACGAGCAGTACTTC.

This clonotype appeared many times. This chain joins TRBV6-1 and TRBJ2-2, with TRBD2 as a possible D gene (6 bases). Germline assignment: CDR1 MNHNS and CDR2 SASEGT. The CDR3 consists of 15 residues. Trimming stripped 5 bases from V and 15 bases from J, with 25 bases between. The CDR3 is CASSPQPGDSGSLFF. As DNA, the CDR3 is TGTGCCAGCAGTCCGCAACCTGGTGATAGCGGAAGCTTGTTTTTT.

Of note for this clonotype: Mismatch with germline at one junction end may stem from a read error. The CDR3 sequence: CASSRDRGQQPQHF. The CDR3 coding sequence is TGCGCCAGCAGCCGCGACAGGGGGCAGCAGCCCCAGCATTTT. This sequence joins TRBV5-5 and TRBJ1-5, with 10 bases identical to TRBD1. This CDR3 is 14 amino acids long. The germline gives CDR1 SGHKS, CDR2 YYEKEE (reference sequence).

The rearrangement joins TRBV5-1 to TRBJ1-1; D remains unclear. Germline V gene sequence: CDR1 SGHRS, CDR2 YFSETQ. This CDR3 spans 13 amino acids. V lost 2 bases to trimming and J lost 1 base, with 6 bases between them. The CDR3 coding sequence is TGCGCCAGCAGCTTAAGGGAGAACACTGAAGCTTTCTTT. This gives the protein CASSLRENTEAFF.

The chain couples TRBV24-1 to TRBJ2-1; 9 nucleotides agree with TRBD1. CDR3 length: 12 residues. Germline trimming cut 6 bases from V and 14 bases from J; bases unmatched to any gene: 7. Per the germline V gene, CDR1 is KGHDR and CDR2 is SFDVKD. Here the CDR3 reads CATSLTGTGKFF. In DNA form, the CDR3 reads TGTGCCACCAGTCTAACCGGGACAGGGAAGTTCTTC.

The chain is built from TRBV19 and TRBJ1-5; D is uncertain. Germline values: CDR1 LNHDA, CDR2 SQIVND (reference sequence). Trimming took off 6 bases at V and 0 bases at J, with 9 bases between the two ends. The CDR3 loop spans 14 amino acids. The CDR3 nucleotides read TGTGCCAGTAGCCCCATGCATAGCAATCAGCCCCAGCATTTT. It translates to CASSPMHSNQPQHF.

The chain uses TRBV2 and TRBJ2-5; weak D call: TRBD2 (5 bases). V dropped 4 bases and J dropped 7 bases, with 13 bases sitting between them. The CDR3 consists of 13 residues. Looked up from germline, CDR1 is SNHLY and CDR2 is FYNNEI. The CDR3 DNA is TGTGCCAGCAGTGGTCGGGAACGGGGGACCCAGTACTTC. This gives the protein CASSGRERGTQYF.

The genes are TRBV10-3 and TRBJ2-5, with 9 bases fitting TRBD2. This CDR3 region has 13 residues. From germline, CDR1 is ENHRY and CDR2 SYGVKD. V shed 4 bases, J shed 3 bases, and the junction held 0 bases outside the gene matches. The CDR3 here is CAISGLAEETQYF. In DNA, the CDR3 is TGTGCCATCAGTGGACTAGCGGAAGAGACCCAGTACTTC.

In the case of this clonotype: This may come from a read error, since a much larger clone is one base off. V and J are TRBV4-3 and TRBJ1-5, with a possible D match to TRBD1 (5 bases). The CDR3 contains 16 residues. CDR1 is LGHNA and CDR2 is YSLEER in the germline V gene. The CDR3 DNA reads as TGCACCAGCAGCCAAGAGTTCAACAGGCTCAATCAGCCCCAGCATTTT. It yields the protein CTSSQEFNRLNQPQHF.

This clonotype was seen at least ten times. V is TRBV7-2 and J is TRBJ2-7; D tentatively reads TRBD1 or TRBD2 (5 bases each). There are 14 residues in the CDR3. Germline assignment: CDR1 SGHTA and CDR2 FQGNSA. V was pared by 0 bases and J by 6 bases, with 12 bases between. CDR3: CASSLARETAEQYV. The DNA for the CDR3 is TGTGCCAGCAGCTTAGCCAGGGAGACTGCCGAGCAGTACGTC.

The rearrangement joins TRBV12-3 or TRBV12-4 to TRBJ2-3, with 12 bases fitting TRBD1. The CDR3 runs to 14 residues. V lost 6 bases, J lost 5 bases, and 3 bases stayed unmatched. CDR3 residues: CASRGQGAIDTQYF. CDR3 nucleotide sequence: TGTGCCAGCAGGGGACAGGGGGCAATAGATACGCAGTATTTT.

The V call is TRBV25-1, the J call TRBJ1-2; D possibly corresponds to TRBD1 (5 bases). V was shortened by 7 bases and J by 7 bases, with 13 bases between the two germline ends. This CDR3 region has 12 residues. Per the germline V gene, CDR1 is MGHDK and CDR2 is SYGVNS. This CDR3 is CASMGQDGGYTF. The CDR3 DNA is TGTGCCAGCATGGGGCAGGACGGTGGCTACACCTTC.

This clonotype appeared a few times. The chain is built from TRBV5-6 and TRBJ1-1; D gene unclear. Per germline, CDR1 SGHDT and CDR2 YYEEEE. V lost 4 bases to trimming and J lost 2 bases, with 18 bases between them. This CDR3 region has 16 residues. Written as DNA, the CDR3 is TGTGCCAGCAGCCCAGACAAGGAACTTTTTAACACTGAAGCTTTCTTT. Translated, it gives CASSPDKELFNTEAFF.

This sequence joins TRBV3-1 and TRBJ2-2; the match to TRBD1 covers 7 bases. The CDR3 is 17 amino acids. Per germline, CDR1 LGHDT and CDR2 YNNKEL (reference sequence). Trimming removed 3 bases from V and 6 bases from J; junction bases left unmatched: 13. In nucleotides, the CDR3 is TGTGCCAGCAGCCACCCAGTGGGACAGAGTTATGCCGGGGAGCTGTTTTTT. It codes for CASSHPVGQSYAGELFF.

The chain is built from TRBV25-1 and TRBJ1-4; D gene unclear. This CDR3 is 12 amino acids long. The V and J ends lost 5 bases and 4 bases respectively, with 5 bases between them. Germline V gene data show CDR1 as MGHDK and CDR2 as SYGVNS. CDR3 DNA: TGTGCCAGCAGTAGAAGTAATGAAAAACTGTTTTTT. It translates to CASSRSNEKLFF.

This clonotype came up many times. The chain has TRBV5-1 and TRBJ1-1; D is possibly TRBD1 (6 bases). In germline, CDR1 is SGHRS, CDR2 YFSETQ. The CDR3 extends over 14 amino acids. V was pared by 5 bases and J by 0 bases, with 11 bases between. The CDR3: CASRAGGMNTEAFF. In DNA, the CDR3 is TGCGCCAGCAGGGCCGGGGGCATGAACACTGAAGCTTTCTTT.

At least ten counts were recorded for this clonotype. The rearrangement uses TRBV12-3 or TRBV12-4 and TRBJ1-1, with TRBD1 as a possible D gene (5 bases). V was clipped by 6 bases and J by 0 bases, with 8 bases between them. This CDR3 is 13 amino acids long. The CDR3: CASRRGMNTEAFF. The DNA of the CDR3 is TGTGCCAGCAGGCGGGGCATGAACACTGAAGCTTTCTTT.

This clonotype was recorded once. A much larger clone differs from this one at a single base, so this may be a read error. The chain couples TRBV5-4 to TRBJ1-1; possible D gene TRBD1, 6 bases. V was cut by 2 bases and J by 3 bases, with 11 bases left in between. Per germline, CDR1 SGHNT and CDR2 YYREEE (reference sequence). The CDR3 contains 14 residues. The CDR3 here is CASSFQGQDTEAFF. CDR3 sequence (DNA): TGTGCCAGCAGCTTTCAGGGGCAGGACACTGAAGCTTTCTTT.

This sequence joins TRBV6-1 and TRBJ2-1, with TRBD1 identical over 8 bases. V shed 10 bases and J 6 bases; nucleotides not matched to a gene: 5. The length of the CDR3 is 12 residues. Germline V lookup: CDR1 MNHNS, CDR2 SASEGT. The CDR3 spells CATQQGGNEQFF. The DNA for the CDR3 is TGTGCCACCCAACAGGGGGGCAATGAGCAGTTCTTC.

This clonotype counts as medium-sized. The chain employs TRBV10-3 and TRBJ2-7; D may match TRBD1 or TRBD2 (5 bases each). The CDR3 has 13 residues. Trimming cost V 2 bases and J 7 bases, with 12 bases left between them. Per germline, CDR1 ENHRY and CDR2 SYGVKD. The CDR3 bases are TGTGCCATCAGTGAGCCGGACACGGGAGAGCAGTACGTC. As protein: CAISEPDTGEQYV.

There are many counts of this clonotype. This chain connects TRBV9 to TRBJ2-3; 7 bases fit TRBD2. In germline, CDR1 is SGDLS, CDR2 YYNGEE. V shed 2 bases, J shed 5 bases, and the junction held 8 bases outside the gene matches. The CDR3 loop spans 15 amino acids. CDR3 sequence reads: CASSVERAGVDTQYF. The CDR3 DNA follows: TGTGCCAGCAGCGTGGAAAGGGCGGGGGTAGATACGCAGTATTTT.

The V and J genes are TRBV7-9 and TRBJ2-7; D not resolved. Trimming removed 1 base at V and 5 bases at J, with 9 bases between. In germline, CDR1 is SEHNR, CDR2 FQNEAQ (reference sequence). The CDR3 totals 13 residues. The CDR3 sequence: CASSLEGMDEQYF. In nucleotides, the CDR3 is TGTGCCAGCAGCTTAGAAGGGATGGACGAGCAGTACTTC. Together with reference TRBV7-9 and TRBJ2-7, the CDR3 gives the full variable domain: DTGVSQNPRHKITKRGQNVTFRCDPISEHNRLYWYRQTLGQGPEFLTYFQNEAQLEKSRLLSDRFSAERPKGSFSTLEIQRTEQGDSAMYLCASSLEGMDEQYFGPGTRLTVT.

The chain couples TRBV20-1 to TRBJ1-2, with D unclear. Germline V lookup: CDR1 DFQATT, CDR2 SNEGSKA (reference sequence). This CDR3 is built from 14 residues. Trimming left V 0 bases short and J 3 bases short, with 11 bases between. The CDR3 loop is CSARDRRSDYGYTF. CDR3 DNA sequence: TGCAGTGCTAGAGATCGTCGTTCAGACTATGGCTACACCTTC.

J is TRBJ2-2 and V is TRBV13; D assignment may be TRBD1 or TRBD2 (6 bases each). Germline CDR1 and CDR2: PRHDT and FYEKMQ (reference sequence). V gave up 6 bases and J gave up 4 bases, with 15 bases separating them. This CDR3 spans 15 amino acids. The CDR3 coding sequence is TGTGCCAGCAGGGCCGAGGGGGGCAGCACCGGGGAGCTGTTTTTT. Encoded protein: CASRAEGGSTGELFF.